Listed below are T cell receptor beta chains from one sample, sequenced in a study of metastatic and nonmetastatic thyroid tumors. TCRdb called clones again from the PCR reads with MiXCR. The sample has roughly 57,000 clones; roughly 20% are singletons. Input material: blood. The receptors here all came from a female donor with papillary thyroid cancer or a benign thyroid nodule (not recorded which). Some clones in this sample may be carry-over from other donors' samples. The CDR3 runs from the conserved cysteine through the conserved F or W. Each record gives: D gene, V gene, J gene, clone size, CDR3 protein, CDR3 DNA. A D gene is named only where the DNA matches it firmly. Size values are once, few and many counts, or a class for expanded clones, and some rows have none.

d_call: -
v_call: TRBV3-1
j_call: TRBJ1-6
clone_size: medium-sized
cdr3_aa: CASSQAWKSPLHF
cdr3_nt: TGTGCCAGCAGCCAAGCTTGGAAGTCACCCCTCCACTTT

d_call: -
v_call: TRBV4-2
j_call: TRBJ1-5
clone_size: many
cdr3_aa: CAHYQPQHF
cdr3_nt: TGTGCCCATTATCAGCCCCAGCATTTT

d_call: TRBD2
v_call: TRBV28
j_call: TRBJ2-7
clone_size: many
cdr3_aa: CASRRGTSGSYEQYF
cdr3_nt: TGTGCCAGCAGGCGAGGGACTAGCGGGAGTTACGAGCAGTACTTC

d_call: -
v_call: TRBV30
j_call: TRBJ1-1
clone_size: -
cdr3_aa: CAWGRGYTEAFF
cdr3_nt: TGTGCCTGGGGACGGGGGTATACTGAAGCTTTCTTT

d_call: TRBD2
v_call: TRBV6-1
j_call: TRBJ2-3
clone_size: few
cdr3_aa: CASSEPRRGDTDTQYF
cdr3_nt: TGTGCCAGCAGTGAACCTCGGCGGGGGGACACAGATACGCAGTATTTT

d_call: TRBD2
v_call: TRBV30
j_call: TRBJ2-3
clone_size: many
cdr3_aa: CAWSYAYGLAGENTQYF
cdr3_nt: TGTGCCTGGAGTTACGCCTATGGACTAGCGGGAGAGAATACGCAGTATTTT

d_call: -
v_call: TRBV11-2
j_call: TRBJ2-3
clone_size: many
cdr3_aa: CASSLRDTQYF
cdr3_nt: TGTGCCAGCAGCCTAAGGGATACGCAGTATTTT

d_call: -
v_call: TRBV20-1
j_call: TRBJ2-2
clone_size: many
cdr3_aa: CSARDRAGSGSGELFF
cdr3_nt: TGCAGTGCTAGAGATCGGGCGGGTAGCGGCTCCGGGGAGCTGTTTTTT

d_call: -
v_call: TRBV7-3
j_call: TRBJ2-6
clone_size: many
cdr3_aa: CASSSDRSGANVLTF
cdr3_nt: TGTGCCAGCAGCTCAGACAGATCTGGGGCCAACGTCCTGACTTTC

d_call: TRBD1
v_call: TRBV3-1
j_call: TRBJ1-6
clone_size: many
cdr3_aa: CASSQRDRANSPLHF
cdr3_nt: TGTGCCAGCAGCCAAAGGGACAGGGCTAATTCACCCCTCCACTTT

d_call: -
v_call: TRBV5-1
j_call: TRBJ1-5
clone_size: -
cdr3_aa: CASSPLGGQAEPQHF
cdr3_nt: TGCGCCAGCAGCCCACTGGGGGGGCAAGCTGAGCCCCAGCATTTT

d_call: -
v_call: TRBV9
j_call: TRBJ2-3
clone_size: -
cdr3_aa: CASSVSWRDTDTQYF
cdr3_nt: TGTGCCAGCAGCGTATCTTGGCGAGATACAGATACGCAGTATTTT

d_call: TRBD2
v_call: TRBV4-1
j_call: TRBJ2-7
clone_size: -
cdr3_aa: CASSQDLASGSSDELYF
cdr3_nt: TGCGCCAGCAGCCAAGATCTGGCTAGCGGGAGTAGCGACGAGCTGTACTTC

d_call: TRBD2
v_call: TRBV29-1
j_call: TRBJ2-7
clone_size: many
cdr3_aa: CSARAGEREQYF
cdr3_nt: TGCAGCGCCCGGGCGGGGGAACGGGAGCAGTACTTC

d_call: -
v_call: TRBV11-2
j_call: TRBJ2-1
clone_size: -
cdr3_aa: CASSTGRRVSETYNGQFF
cdr3_nt: TGTGCCAGCAGCACGGGACGTCGGGTCAGCGAGACCTACAATGGGCAGTTCTTC

d_call: -
v_call: TRBV3-1
j_call: TRBJ1-4
clone_size: many
cdr3_aa: CASSQVGNNEKLFF
cdr3_nt: TGTGCCAGCAGCCAAGTGGGTAATAATGAAAAACTGTTTTTT

d_call: -
v_call: TRBV6-4
j_call: TRBJ2-2
clone_size: -
cdr3_aa: CASSGSPANTVELFF
cdr3_nt: TGTGCCAGCAGTGGCTCTCCGGCGAACACCGTGGAGCTGTTTTTT

d_call: TRBD2
v_call: TRBV20-1
j_call: TRBJ2-1
clone_size: few
cdr3_aa: CSASRLAGDNYQFF
cdr3_nt: TGCAGCGCCTCCCGACTAGCGGGTGACAATTATCAGTTCTTC

d_call: TRBD1
v_call: TRBV7-9
j_call: TRBJ2-1
clone_size: many
cdr3_aa: CASTLDREPVRYNEQFF
cdr3_nt: TGTGCCAGCACCCTGGACAGGGAGCCCGTTCGGTACAATGAGCAGTTCTTC

d_call: -
v_call: TRBV28
j_call: TRBJ2-5
clone_size: many
cdr3_aa: CASRKGDPETQYF
cdr3_nt: TGTGCCAGCAGAAAGGGGGACCCAGAGACCCAGTACTTC

d_call: -
v_call: TRBV20-1
j_call: TRBJ1-6
clone_size: -
cdr3_aa: CSALGRPGRSPLQF
cdr3_nt: TGCAGTGCTTTAGGACGGCCCGGTCGCTCACCCCTCCAATTT

d_call: -
v_call: TRBV30
j_call: TRBJ1-1
clone_size: many
cdr3_aa: CAWSEWSQATEAFF
cdr3_nt: TGTGCCTGGAGTGAGTGGTCTCAGGCCACTGAAGCTTTCTTT

d_call: -
v_call: TRBV24-1
j_call: TRBJ2-3
clone_size: many
cdr3_aa: CATSDFLTDTQYF
cdr3_nt: TGTGCCACCAGTGATTTCCTGACAGATACGCAGTATTTT

d_call: -
v_call: TRBV19
j_call: TRBJ2-3
clone_size: -
cdr3_aa: CASSIEGTGGGTDTQYF
cdr3_nt: TGTGCCAGTAGTATCGAAGGTACCGGCGGAGGCACAGATACGCAGTATTTT

d_call: -
v_call: TRBV10-3
j_call: TRBJ1-2
clone_size: many
cdr3_aa: CATRGSGQNYGYTF
cdr3_nt: TGTGCCACCAGGGGCTCGGGTCAGAACTATGGCTACACCTTC

d_call: TRBD2
v_call: TRBV12-5
j_call: TRBJ2-1
clone_size: many
cdr3_aa: CASGLVKRGPYNEQFF
cdr3_nt: TGTGCTAGTGGTTTGGTCAAGCGGGGCCCTTACAATGAGCAGTTCTTC

d_call: TRBD2
v_call: TRBV5-4
j_call: TRBJ2-1
clone_size: many
cdr3_aa: CASSHYLAGGGNEQFF
cdr3_nt: TGTGCCAGCAGCCACTACCTAGCGGGAGGGGGGAATGAGCAGTTCTTC

d_call: TRBD2
v_call: TRBV11-2
j_call: TRBJ2-3
clone_size: -
cdr3_aa: CTSSIHHRTGLSTDTQYF
cdr3_nt: TGTACCAGCAGCATCCACCACCGCACGGGACTAAGCACAGATACGCAGTATTTT

d_call: TRBD1
v_call: TRBV9
j_call: TRBJ1-6
clone_size: many
cdr3_aa: CASSGRDRGFPGKTSPLHF
cdr3_nt: TGTGCCAGCAGCGGCCGGGACAGGGGTTTTCCCGGGAAAACCTCACCCCTCCACTTT

d_call: -
v_call: TRBV20-1
j_call: TRBJ1-2
clone_size: -
cdr3_aa: CSALEGGRMRGYGYTF
cdr3_nt: TGCAGTGCCCTAGAGGGCGGACGTATGAGGGGCTATGGCTACACCTTC

d_call: -
v_call: TRBV27
j_call: TRBJ2-7
clone_size: -
cdr3_aa: CATSTGKLDEQYF
cdr3_nt: TGTGCTACCTCGACGGGAAAACTCGACGAGCAGTACTTC

d_call: -
v_call: TRBV5-1
j_call: TRBJ1-3
clone_size: -
cdr3_aa: CASSPGAVNTIYF
cdr3_nt: TGCGCCAGCAGCCCAGGGGCCGTAAACACCATATATTTT

d_call: -
v_call: TRBV2
j_call: TRBJ2-7
clone_size: many
cdr3_aa: CASRGGGSGSYEQYF
cdr3_nt: TGTGCCAGCAGGGGGGGCGGCAGCGGGTCCTACGAGCAGTACTTC

d_call: TRBD2
v_call: TRBV18
j_call: TRBJ2-1
clone_size: many
cdr3_aa: CASSPGTSGGYNEQFF
cdr3_nt: TGTGCCAGCTCACCAGGTACTAGCGGGGGCTACAATGAGCAGTTCTTC

d_call: -
v_call: TRBV6-1
j_call: TRBJ2-7
clone_size: many
cdr3_aa: CAIPTLRTLFHEQYF
cdr3_nt: TGTGCCATCCCGACCCTCAGGACACTTTTCCACGAGCAGTACTTC

d_call: -
v_call: TRBV20-1
j_call: TRBJ1-1
clone_size: many
cdr3_aa: CSASPDKNTEAFF
cdr3_nt: TGCAGTGCTAGCCCCGACAAGAACACTGAAGCTTTCTTT

d_call: -
v_call: TRBV9
j_call: TRBJ1-5
clone_size: many
cdr3_aa: CASSFSLDQPQHF
cdr3_nt: TGTGCCAGCAGCTTTTCATTAGATCAGCCCCAGCATTTT

d_call: -
v_call: TRBV30
j_call: TRBJ1-2
clone_size: -
cdr3_aa: CAWSVHIDYGYTF
cdr3_nt: TGTGCCTGGAGTGTCCACATCGACTATGGCTACACCTTC

d_call: -
v_call: TRBV19
j_call: TRBJ1-4
clone_size: -
cdr3_aa: CASSIQGRYGEKLFF
cdr3_nt: TGTGCCAGTAGTATTCAGGGGCGGTATGGAGAAAAACTGTTTTTT

d_call: -
v_call: TRBV11-2
j_call: TRBJ2-3
clone_size: -
cdr3_aa: CASSPPRLSGVYTQYF
cdr3_nt: TGTGCCAGCAGCCCCCCCCGACTATCGGGAGTGTATACGCAGTATTTT

d_call: TRBD2
v_call: TRBV6-1
j_call: TRBJ2-5
clone_size: many
cdr3_aa: CASKRGRGGETQYF
cdr3_nt: TGTGCCAGCAAGCGGGGTCGGGGTGGGGAGACCCAGTACTTC

d_call: TRBD1
v_call: TRBV6-2/TRBV6-3
j_call: TRBJ2-7
clone_size: many
cdr3_aa: CASSPFDRGRRDEQYF
cdr3_nt: TGTGCCAGCAGTCCTTTCGACAGGGGGCGTCGAGACGAGCAGTACTTC

d_call: -
v_call: TRBV12-3/TRBV12-4
j_call: TRBJ1-1
clone_size: -
cdr3_aa: CARSRGITEAFF
cdr3_nt: TGTGCCAGGTCAAGGGGGATCACTGAAGCTTTCTTT

d_call: -
v_call: TRBV28
j_call: TRBJ1-3
clone_size: -
cdr3_aa: CASSFGITHTIYF
cdr3_nt: TGTGCCAGCAGTTTCGGAATCACGCACACCATATATTTT

d_call: TRBD1
v_call: TRBV10-3
j_call: TRBJ1-5
clone_size: many
cdr3_aa: CAISEFSLSGQGGNQPQHF
cdr3_nt: TGTGCCATCAGTGAGTTTAGTTTGTCGGGACAGGGGGGCAATCAGCCCCAGCATTTT

d_call: TRBD2
v_call: TRBV6-1
j_call: TRBJ2-2
clone_size: many
cdr3_aa: CASSSTSGIATGELFF
cdr3_nt: TGTGCCAGCAGTTCGACTAGCGGGATAGCCACCGGGGAGCTGTTTTTT

d_call: -
v_call: TRBV19
j_call: TRBJ1-1
clone_size: few
cdr3_aa: CASSILMNTEAFF
cdr3_nt: TGTGCCAGTAGTATACTGATGAACACTGAAGCTTTCTTT

d_call: -
v_call: TRBV20-1
j_call: TRBJ1-2
clone_size: many
cdr3_aa: CSAPQGNYGYTF
cdr3_nt: TGCAGTGCTCCACAGGGTAACTATGGCTACACCTTC

d_call: -
v_call: TRBV3-1
j_call: TRBJ2-7
clone_size: many
cdr3_aa: CASSQDLGFGSSYEQYF
cdr3_nt: TGTGCCAGCAGCCAAGATCTTGGTTTTGGGAGCTCCTACGAGCAGTACTTC

d_call: -
v_call: TRBV20-1
j_call: TRBJ2-7
clone_size: -
cdr3_aa: CSATSGPYDQYF
cdr3_nt: TGCAGTGCTACCAGTGGCCCTTACGACCAGTACTTC

d_call: TRBD1
v_call: TRBV13
j_call: TRBJ2-7
clone_size: many
cdr3_aa: CASSTRTGGESNHEQYF
cdr3_nt: TGTGCCAGCAGCACCCGGACAGGGGGCGAAAGCAACCACGAGCAGTACTTC

d_call: -
v_call: TRBV15
j_call: TRBJ2-3
clone_size: -
cdr3_aa: CATSTVREVAQYF
cdr3_nt: TGTGCCACCTCGACAGTTCGGGAAGTGGCGCAGTATTTT

d_call: -
v_call: TRBV25-1
j_call: TRBJ1-1
clone_size: many
cdr3_aa: CASTEAGGRDTEAFF
cdr3_nt: TGTGCCAGCACCGAGGCGGGCGGAAGGGACACTGAAGCTTTCTTT

d_call: -
v_call: TRBV6-2/TRBV6-3
j_call: TRBJ2-1
clone_size: once
cdr3_aa: CASSSVRYAYNEQVF
cdr3_nt: TGTGCCAGCAGTTCGGTCAGGTACGCCTACAATGAGCAGGTCTTC